This T cell receptor (beta chain) was sequenced for a study of cytomegalovirus exposure and HLA in healthy donors listed by TCRdb under 2017. Study-level background: An earlier analysis of a few hundred of the donors reported under 300 Gb of sequence data and 117 million unique TCR beta sequences obtained from roughly 170 million T cells. An early release that covered some 640 HLA-typed donors contained approximately 300 gigabases of sequencing data and 80 million or so unique TCR sequences. Of the roughly 400 genotyped donors, 81% fell in the genetic ancestry cluster associated with self-reported Caucasian donors. The study aimed to test whether cataloging public T cell receptors could reveal signatures of past pathogen exposure. The study profiled the T cell repertoires of some 610 subjects by immunosequencing and related them to cytomegalovirus serostatus. Along with the roughly 670-subject first cohort, a separate validation cohort of over a hundred different subjects was used. To predict cytomegalovirus infection status, the study combined high-throughput TCR immunosequencing, statistical association of individual TCRs with disease status, and machine learning. A later analysis re-examined previously published TCR beta repertoires from more than 550 donors and added high-resolution HLA genotyping to investigate patterns of TCR occurrence. The later analysis used no new phenotypic data to find candidate immune exposures, relying instead on TCR beta sequences and their occurrence across donors. To decide whether each TCR beta V gene segment behaved as functional or pseudogenic, an earlier analysis of nearly 600 of the donors relied on high-throughput TCR beta sequencing. Donor age, sex, ethnicity and CMV serostatus were collected together with the repertoire data. A later genetic analysis took genome-wide SNP genotypes for about 60% of the roughly 670 donors and used that subset as a discovery cohort. Every discovery cohort repertoire had been produced on one sequencing platform. Both class I and class II loci were covered by HLA typing, at four-digit resolution. The number of donors typed differed by locus, with about 629-630 for A, B, C, DRB1 and DQB1, 522 for DQA1, 600 to 610 for DPA1, and around 450 for DPB1. Four or five DR-DQ haplotypes were treated as single units for association and clustering because of strong linkage in the cohort. Among about 410 genotyped donors of the cohort, an average of around 250,000 unique TCR beta nucleotide sequences was sequenced per donor, of which about 19% were non-productive. What the research found in general, with its limitations: At a false discovery rate of 0.05, a later analysis linked some 18,000 TCR beta sequences to specific HLA alleles. According to a later analysis, most CMV-associated TCR beta chains appeared to be HLA-restricted, and the HLA associations seemed to be driven largely by CMV exposure. In a later analysis, several top co-occurrence clusters were reported to appear linked to parvovirus B19, influenza, CMV and Epstein-Barr virus. Some IMGT-functional V segments, including TRBV6-2 and TRBV6-3, could not be told apart with the 87-base-pair reads, so those segments were excluded. Only TCR beta chains were sequenced in this cohort, and the absence of alpha or paired-chain data limited detectable features. A few of the identified cytomegalovirus-associated TCR beta chains were confirmed in vitro to be specific for cytomegalovirus antigens. Linkage disequilibrium might explain the correlated functional status among segregating V segments, but an unknown experimental factor could not be ruled out. A later genetic analysis reported fewer N-insertions in productive TCRs among donors in an Asian-associated ancestry cluster than the roughly 620-donor mean. Assigning TCR associations to individual alleles was difficult when HLA alleles, especially DR and DQ, strongly co-occurred. The authors suggested that the approach could potentially be extended to other disease states and immunological phenotypes. The earlier analysis of a few hundred of the donors excluded 15 to 20 rarely observed V segments, including chromosome 9 orphons, because counts were too low. In an earlier analysis of approximately 590 of the donors, most TCR beta V segments appeared in productive rearrangements about 87% or about 30% of the time, broadly matching IMGT annotations. Most TCR sequences were seen in very few donors, while some public TCRs were found in many individuals. In the study, approximately 150 TCR beta chains were listed as associated with cytomegalovirus. The sequencing pipeline was judged likely to have produced a cluster of highly shared sequence variants as a technical artifact. A later analysis found that TCR association rates varied across HLA loci, with DRB1 alleles showing the most associated TCRs and HLA-C alleles the fewest. In a later analysis, HLA-associated TCR beta chains were found to be more clonally expanded and to have lower generation probabilities than equally common non-associated chains. An association between a missense DCLRE1C variant and V-gene and J-gene trimming of TCR beta chains was found in a later genetic analysis and replicated in an independent cohort. In both the original and validation cohorts, the classifier was reported to diagnose cytomegalovirus status with high specificity and sensitivity. A further reported finding was that TCR beta sequences accurately predicted the HLA-A and HLA-B alleles for most subjects in the first cohort. Immune exposure information for the cohort was limited to CMV serostatus. HLA typing was unavailable for some donors at each locus, so association tests used only the typed subset. Presence/absence analyses assumed roughly uniform sequencing depth across donors, an assumption that may not hold.

In total, 500 to 700 healthy bone marrow donors made up the cohort. Cohort members were all nominally healthy when sampled, although unrecorded immune exposures were likely present. The donor tested CMV seronegative, placing the donor among the 350 or so seronegative members of the cohort. A peripheral blood sample was provided by each donor, and peripheral blood mononuclear cells were used for TCR beta sequencing. The Qiagen DNeasy Blood Extraction Kit was used to extract genomic DNA from the blood cell samples. This clone was seen just once. The antigen it recognizes is unknown. Nothing much larger sits one base from this clone, and base qualities are not available. Inclusive of the bounding cysteine and phenylalanine, the CDR3 is 15 residues long. Only the CDR3 region is kept as DNA, spanning 45 bases read in frame from base 1. The germline V gene gives CDR1 as MDHEN and CDR2 as SYDVKM. V is pared back by 2 bases and J by 4 bases, with 14 bases lying between the germline termini.

Receptor amplification or capture employed the immunoSEQ multiplex PCR assay. The multiplex PCR relied on a mix of 60 forward primers for TCR Vbeta segments and 13 reverse primers for TCR Jbeta segments. The CDR3 region of rearranged TCR beta genes was amplified from genomic DNA with a multiplex PCR assay. Amplified TCR beta libraries were sequenced as 87-base-pair reads on the Illumina HiSeq System. Processing in the source paper ran as follows. A later analysis tallied 70 million to 100 million unique TCR beta chains across the 666 repertoires, and around 12 million of those chains were shared by two or more donors. Raw reads were error-corrected and collapsed into unique sequences by a nearest-neighbor algorithm in which closely related sequences were merged to remove PCR and sequencing errors. Alignment of CDR3 sequences to IMGT reference sequences was used to assign V, D and J gene segments. For a sequence to be retained, a match of at least six nucleotides to both a V gene segment and a J gene segment was required. A rearrangement was called productive if the CDR3 had no stop codons and remained in frame with V and J, and every other rearrangement was called non-productive. Following IMGT convention, CDR3 was defined as the stretch from the second conserved V-encoded cysteine to the conserved J-encoded phenylalanine. In an earlier analysis of approximately 500 of the donors, sequences lacking an unambiguous match to a single V gene segment were excluded. An earlier analysis of several hundred of the donors called V segments functional above 56.7% productive rearrangements and segregating when the between-donor standard deviation exceeded 5%. A statistical classification framework was developed to diagnose cytomegalovirus status using the catalog of TCR beta chain sequences. A later analysis assigned V and J genes by comparing TCR nucleotide sequences with IMGT/GENE-DB human TR gene sequences. Using the TCRdist pipeline, a later analysis assigned CDR3 sequences along with most-parsimonious VDJ recombination scenarios. A later analysis defined each TCR beta chain by its CDR3 amino acid sequence plus V-gene family, and excluded reads lacking a unique V-gene family. As a way to deal with suspected cross-contamination and a sequencing artifact, a later analysis dropped approximately 590 nucleotide sequences that were highly shared and had low generation probability. In a later analysis, a clonal expansion index for each public chain was calculated from normalized within-repertoire ranks of inferred template counts. A later analysis computed generation probabilities with a VDJ recombination model fitted to out-of-frame rearrangements, and checked the results against IGoR. In a later analysis, TCR-TCR, TCR-HLA and TCR-CMV co-occurrence was scored with hypergeometric tests, and a repertoire-size bias correction was applied to TCR pairs. A later analysis estimated false discovery rates by permuting HLA or CMV assignments 20 times. A later analysis grouped co-occurring TCRs with DBSCAN, adding TCRdist sequence similarity when clustering within HLA-allele-positive subsets. Co-occurrence clustering excluded repertoires with fewer than 30,000 or more than 120,000 public chains, plus five with anomalous nucleotide sharing. What TCRdb holds here is the immuneACCESS table cut down to in-frame rearrangements. Part of the clones is not present; checked against another copy, under half of the missing clones reflect an unresolved V gene, and the others are unexplained. The V and J calls and the clone size are those of that table, but D and trimming were determined from the DNA. This sample holds roughly 150,000 clones; almost 80% were observed only once. In total, the top ten clones hold more than 1.2% of the sample.

Sequenced: PBMCs. This sequence uses TRBV28 and TRBJ1-2, with TRBD1 perhaps the D gene, on 5 matching bases. This receptor was identified in a male donor in good health and CMV-seronegative. This receptor carries the CDR3 CASSLGAVSFYGYTF. The DNA sequence follows: TGTGCCAGCAGTTTAGGGGCAGTATCCTTCTATGGCTACACCTTC.